This is a list of T cell receptor beta chains from one sample in a study of radiation and T cells in renal cell carcinoma. Profiled with immunoSEQ multiplex PCR; TCRdb holds only in-frame clones, not every one. Of about 150,000 clones in the sample, approximately 86% were seen once. The sequences come from blood, collected from a patient whose treatment included radiotherapy and nephrectomy. These receptors were obtained from a woman aged 45 to 65 with renal cell carcinoma. Both conserved end residues are part of each CDR3. The order of the fields is D gene, V gene, clone size, J gene, CDR3 DNA, CDR3 protein. The D gene is left open where the match is weak. Size is omitted from some rows. Given values are once, few, many or a class for expanded clones.

.	TRBV5-6	few	TRBJ2-3	TGTGCCAGCAGCATATCCTACACAGATACGCAGTATTTT	CASSISYTDTQYF
TRBD2	TRBV9	.	TRBJ2-2	TGTGCCAGCAGCGGGACTAGCGGGGGGGTCAGCACCGGGGAGCTGTTTTTT	CASSGTSGGVSTGELFF
TRBD1	TRBV6-6	.	TRBJ1-1	TGTGCCAGCAGTCCACAGGGGGCGAACACTGAAGCTTTCTTT	CASSPQGANTEAFF
.	TRBV5-1	.	TRBJ1-5	TGCGCCAGCAGCTTGGTGACGGGAAGCAATCAGCCCCAGCATTTT	CASSLVTGSNQPQHF
.	TRBV5-1	.	TRBJ1-4	TGCGCCAGCAGCTCCCCGGAGGGCCTAACAACTAATGAAAAACTGTTTTTT	CASSSPEGLTTNEKLFF
.	TRBV5-4	.	TRBJ2-3	TGTGCCAGCAGCCCTCAGACAGGCACAGATACGCAGTATTTT	CASSPQTGTDTQYF
TRBD1	TRBV5-1	.	TRBJ2-1	TGCGCCAGCAGCTTAGGGACAGGGGCCTACAATGAGCAGTTCTTC	CASSLGTGAYNEQFF
TRBD2	TRBV11-2	.	TRBJ2-1	TGTGCCAGCAGCTCATCTTCCGGACTAGCGGGGGAGTACAATGAGCAGTTCTTC	CASSSSSGLAGEYNEQFF
.	TRBV7-9	once	TRBJ2-7	TGTGCCAGCACCCACTCCGGGGGCATGGACTACGAGCAGTACTTC	CASTHSGGMDYEQYF
TRBD1	TRBV25-1	.	TRBJ1-2	TGTGCCAGCAGCCGGACAGGGACTAACTATGGCTACACCTTC	CASSRTGTNYGYTF
.	TRBV30	.	TRBJ2-3	TGTGCCTGGAGCAGAAGCGTAGGAGCAGATACGCAGTATTTT	CAWSRSVGADTQYF
.	TRBV25-1	.	TRBJ1-5	TGTGCCAGCAGCCAAGGTTGGGGGCAAAATCAGCCCCAGCATTTT	CASSQGWGQNQPQHF
.	TRBV6-5	.	TRBJ1-5	TGTGCCAGCAGTGCCGGAGGCAATCAGCCCCAGCATTTT	CASSAGGNQPQHF
.	TRBV4-3	.	TRBJ2-7	TGCGCCAGCAGCCAAGACTGGGCCCACTCCTACGAGCAGTACTTC	CASSQDWAHSYEQYF
TRBD1	TRBV5-1	.	TRBJ1-4	TGCGCCAGCAGCTCAGGGGGTAATGGCGAAAAACTGTTTTTT	CASSSGGNGEKLFF
TRBD1	TRBV6-5	.	TRBJ1-2	TGTGCCAGCATGGGACAGGCTAACTATGGCTACACCTTC	CASMGQANYGYTF
.	TRBV20-1	.	TRBJ2-7	TGCAGTGCTAAGGGGGTGGACGAGCAGTACTTC	CSAKGVDEQYF
.	TRBV9	.	TRBJ1-2	TGTGCCAGCAGCGTCCGGGACAACGCCGGCTACACCTTC	CASSVRDNAGYTF
.	TRBV5-1	.	TRBJ2-3	TGCGCCAGCAGCTTGGCCCTCCCCAGCCTGTCGGCAGATACGCAGTATTTT	CASSLALPSLSADTQYF
TRBD2	TRBV4-1	.	TRBJ2-3	TGCGCCAGCAGCCTACGACTAGCGGGGCTCACAGATACGCAGTATTTT	CASSLRLAGLTDTQYF
.	TRBV6-5	.	TRBJ2-7	TGTGCCAGCAGTTACTTGACAGGATACGAGCAGTACTTC	CASSYLTGYEQYF
TRBD1	TRBV5-1	few	TRBJ1-6	TGCGCCAGCAGCTTTCAGGGGGCAGGGTCACCCCTCCACTTT	CASSFQGAGSPLHF
.	TRBV4-1	.	TRBJ1-2	TGCGCCAGCAGCCAACGACCGGTAATCTATGGCTACACCTTC	CASSQRPVIYGYTF
.	TRBV21-1	once	TRBJ1-5	TGTGCCAGCAGCAAAGCCGGAGAACCTCAGCCCCAGCATTTT	CASSKAGEPQPQHF
.	TRBV6-6	.	TRBJ2-1	TGTGCCAGCCTCCCAGGGCAGGTTATCTACAATGAGCAGTTCTTC	CASLPGQVIYNEQFF
.	TRBV21-1	.	TRBJ1-6	TGTGCCAGCAGCCCCCGATTCGGGCAGCACCCCTCCTATAATTCACCCCTCCACTTT	CASSPRFGQHPSYNSPLHF
.	TRBV6-1	few	TRBJ2-7	TGTGCCAGCAGTGGCCGCGCGGGGCGGTCCTACGAGCAGTACTTC	CASSGRAGRSYEQYF
.	TRBV18	.	TRBJ1-3	TGTGCCAGCTCACCACAGGGGTTAAGGTCTGGAAACACCATATATTTT	CASSPQGLRSGNTIYF
.	TRBV4-1	.	TRBJ1-2	TGCGCCAGCAGCCGCCCGCGGGGGGGCCTTAACTATGGCTACACCTTC	CASSRPRGGLNYGYTF
TRBD1	TRBV30	.	TRBJ1-2	TGTGCCTGGAGTAGGACAGGGATAAACTATGGCTACACCTTC	CAWSRTGINYGYTF
.	TRBV7-9	.	TRBJ1-3	TGTGCCAGCAGGGGATTGGGGAGCTCTGGAAACACCATATATTTT	CASRGLGSSGNTIYF
.	TRBV7-3	.	TRBJ2-2	TGTGCCAGCAGCTCGCAGGGTGGATCGAACACCGGGGAGCTGTTTTTT	CASSSQGGSNTGELFF
.	TRBV15	.	TRBJ1-3	TGTGCCACCAGCAGAGATCGGTTCTCTGGAAACACCATATATTTT	CATSRDRFSGNTIYF
TRBD1	TRBV6-1	.	TRBJ1-4	TGTGCCAGCAAAGGGACAGGGTTATATGAAAAACTGTTTTTT	CASKGTGLYEKLFF
.	TRBV5-1	.	TRBJ1-2	TGCGCCAGCAGCTTGGCCGAACGGGGAGGCTACACCTTC	CASSLAERGGYTF
.	TRBV25-1	.	TRBJ2-2	TGTGCCAGCAGTGATGATGGGGGGGCCGTACGGGAGCTGTTTTTT	CASSDDGGAVRELFF